The 14 T cell receptor beta chains reported below all come from one sample, sequenced in a study of CD8 T cells in ankylosing spondylitis (dated by TCRdb to 2016 to 2017). Libraries were constructed by 5' RACE. Sequencing used an Illumina HiSeq 2500. TCRdb handled the public reads itself, with Q25 trimming in fastp and clone calling in MiXCR, and kept productive beta chains. For every CDR3 protein sequence, its rows merge into one entry that carries the most common genes and DNA. The table for this sample lists about 150,000 distinct CDR3 sequences; roughly 30% of them were counted only once. The ten largest clones represent about 6% of the sample. The sample taken for sequencing was synovial fluid, either unsorted or a sorted T cell fraction (not recorded which). The receptors originated from a male donor with ankylosing spondylitis.

The rearrangement joins TRBV12-3 or TRBV12-4 to TRBJ2-3; 7 bases line up with TRBD1. The CDR3 consists of 15 residues. Trimming at V came to 6 bases and at J to 2 bases, leaving 8 bases not matched to a gene. The CDR3 DNA follows: TGTGCCAGCAGCATACAGGGGTTTCACACAGATACGCAGTATTTT. Its translation is CASSIQGFHTDTQYF.

The J gene is TRBJ1-1, the V gene TRBV27; the D is unclear. The CDR3 is 18 amino acids. Trimming cost V 1 base and J 0 bases, with 18 bases left between them. Germline V lookup: CDR1 MNHEY, CDR2 SMNVEV (reference sequence). The CDR3 is CASSLFGQTETMNTEAFF. DNA of the CDR3: TGTGCCAGCAGTTTATTCGGGCAGACGGAAACGATGAACACTGAAGCTTTCTTT.

This clonotype was detected ten times or more. V and J are TRBV18 and TRBJ2-7; 7 bases are a match to TRBD1. This CDR3 has 18 amino acids. V dropped 1 base and J dropped 5; count of bases not matched to a gene: 17. The germline CDR1 and CDR2 sequences are KGHSH and LQKENI. CDR3 in amino acids: CASSPLHLMTGKGNEQYF. CDR3 bases: TGTGCCAGCTCACCACTTCATCTGATGACAGGGAAGGGGAACGAGCAGTACTTC.

This clonotype was seen more than once but under ten times. The chain recombines TRBV6-5 with TRBJ1-5; no firm D call. Deletions cut 0 bases from V and 0 bases from J, with 12 bases between. From germline, CDR1 is MNHEY and CDR2 SVGAGI. This CDR3 spans 17 amino acids. The CDR3, as DNA: TGTGCCAGCAGTTACTCGAATCAGGCAGCTAGCAATCAGCCCCAGCATTTT. Amino acids: CASSYSNQAASNQPQHF.

This chain uses TRBV6-1 with TRBJ1-5; no clear D gene. This CDR3 is built from 12 residues. V lost 4 bases to trimming and J lost 8 bases, with 9 bases between them. Germline assignment: CDR1 MNHNS and CDR2 SASEGT. The CDR3 sequence is CASSGGWEPQHF. CDR3 sequence (DNA): TGTGCCAGCAGTGGAGGGTGGGAGCCCCAGCATTTT.

This clonotype was detected ten times or more. This chain connects TRBV3-1 to TRBJ1-5, with TRBD1 matching over 11 bases. Germline V gene sequence: CDR1 LGHDT, CDR2 YNNKEL (reference sequence). Losses at the gene ends were 3 bases for V and 7 bases for J; bases not matched to a gene: 2. The CDR3 length is 14 residues. The CDR3 reads CASSQDRGRQPQHF. The CDR3 DNA reads as TGTGCCAGCAGCCAGGACAGGGGGCGGCAGCCCCAGCATTTT.

A few counts support this clonotype. The CDR3 sequence is CASSRGLAGVGYNEQFF. CDR3 nucleotide sequence: TGCGCCAGCAGCCGCGGACTAGCGGGAGTCGGATACAATGAGCAGTTCTTC. This chain uses TRBV4-3 with TRBJ2-1, with TRBD2 matching 13 bases. The V and J ends lost 4 bases and 4 bases, in that order; junction bases with no gene match: 7. CDR3 length: 17 residues. In germline, CDR1 is LGHNA, CDR2 YSLEER.

The CDR3 loop reads CASSRWQGGPGELFF. Here the CDR3 DNA reads TGTGCCAGCAGTCGCTGGCAGGGTGGACCCGGGGAGCTGTTTTTT. The rearrangement joins TRBV5-6 to TRBJ2-2, with a tentative D call TRBD1 (5 bases). V was cut by 5 bases and J by 6 bases, with 17 bases left in between. The CDR3 is made up of 15 amino acids. Germline V gene data show CDR1 as SGHDT and CDR2 as YYEEEE.

This clonotype was counted ten times or more. V gene TRBV6-5 combines with J gene TRBJ2-7; 8 nucleotides align to TRBD1. The CDR3 loop spans 15 amino acids. Germline CDR1 MNHEY, CDR2 SVGAGI. V was clipped by 4 bases and J by 0 bases; unmatched bases: 5. This CDR3 reads CASSWDRSSSYEQYF. In DNA form, the CDR3 reads TGTGCCAGCAGTTGGGACAGGTCGAGCTCCTACGAGCAGTACTTC.

DNA of the CDR3: TGTGCCATCAGCCCCGGGCCCCCCCAGGGAACTGAAGCTTTCTTT. Protein: CAISPGPPQGTEAFF. The chain links TRBV10-3 to TRBJ1-1; possible D gene TRBD1, 5 bases. This CDR3 contains 15 residues. The V and J ends lost 6 bases and 5 bases respectively, with 19 bases between them. The germline V gene has CDR1 ENHRY and CDR2 SYGVKD.

This clonotype has more than one count but fewer than ten. The V gene is TRBV11-2, the J gene TRBJ1-4; D gene unclear. V was shortened by 5 bases and J by 0 bases, with 13 bases between the two germline ends. This CDR3 is built from 16 residues. The germline CDR1 and CDR2 sequences are SGHAT and FQNNGV. The CDR3 protein is CASSPRSGSTNEKLFF. DNA of the CDR3: TGTGCCAGCAGCCCCCGGTCGGGCTCAACTAATGAAAAACTGTTTTTT.

A few counts support this clonotype. This CDR3 is CASSKDPEYGYTF. The CDR3 nucleotides are TGCGCCAGCAGTAAAGACCCGGAGTATGGCTACACCTTC. V gene TRBV5-1 combines with J gene TRBJ1-2; D is unclear. The germline V gene encodes CDR1 SGHRS and CDR2 YFSETQ. CDR3 length equals 13 residues. Trimming took 5 bases from V and 5 from J, leaving 13 bases between them. Complete variable domain (other parts from reference TRBV5-1 and TRBJ1-2): KAGVTQTPRYLIKTRGQQVTLSCSPISGHRSVSWYQQTPGQGLQFLFEYFSETQRNKGNFPGRFSGRQFSNSRSEMNVSTLELGDSALYLCASSKDPEYGYTFGSGTRLTVV.

This clonotype was detected only a few times. The junction departs from germline at one end; a sequencing error may be responsible. The chain is built from TRBV7-7 and TRBJ2-1; TRBD2 might be the D (5 bases). The CDR3 consists of 15 residues. The V gene's germline CDR1 is SSHAT and CDR2 FNYEAQ (reference sequence). The CDR3 sequence: CASSYGRGSRHEQFF. The CDR3, as DNA: TGTGCTAGCAGCTACGGTCGGGGTAGTCGCCATGAGCAGTTCTTC. The variable domain in full, with the rest retrieved from reference TRBV7-7 and TRBJ2-1, is GAGVSQSPRYKVTKRGQDVTLRCDPISSHATLYWYQQALGQGPEFLTYFNYEAQPDKSGLPSDRFSAERPEGSISTLTIQRTEQRDSAMYRCASSYGRGSRHEQFFGPGTRLTVL.

This clonotype showed up just a few times. The J gene is TRBJ2-6, the V gene TRBV6-2 or TRBV6-3; TRBD1 is a possible D gene (5 bases). V was pared by 0 bases and J by 0 bases, with 6 bases between. Germline loops: CDR1 MNHEY, CDR2 SVGEGT. The CDR3 totals 16 residues. The CDR3 nucleotides are TGTGCCAGCAGTTACTCTAGGGGCTCTGGGGCCAACGTCCTGACTTTC. This sequence encodes CASSYSRGSGANVLTF.